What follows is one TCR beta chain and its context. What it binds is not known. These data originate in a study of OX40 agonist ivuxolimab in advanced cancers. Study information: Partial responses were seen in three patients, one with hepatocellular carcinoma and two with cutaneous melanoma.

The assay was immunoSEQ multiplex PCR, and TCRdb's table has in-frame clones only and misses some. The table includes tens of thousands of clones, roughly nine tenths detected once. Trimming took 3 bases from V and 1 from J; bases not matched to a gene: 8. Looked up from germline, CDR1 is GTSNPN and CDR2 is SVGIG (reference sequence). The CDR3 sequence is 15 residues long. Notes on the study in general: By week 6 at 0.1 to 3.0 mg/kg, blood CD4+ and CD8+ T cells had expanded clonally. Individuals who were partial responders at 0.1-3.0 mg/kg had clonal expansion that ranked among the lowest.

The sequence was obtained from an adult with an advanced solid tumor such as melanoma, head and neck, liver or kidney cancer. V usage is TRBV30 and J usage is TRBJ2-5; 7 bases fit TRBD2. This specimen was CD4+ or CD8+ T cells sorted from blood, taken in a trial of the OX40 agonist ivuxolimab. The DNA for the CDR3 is TGTGCCTGGAGCCTACTACTAGCGATCCAAGAGACCCAGTACTTC. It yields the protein CAWSLLLAIQETQYF.